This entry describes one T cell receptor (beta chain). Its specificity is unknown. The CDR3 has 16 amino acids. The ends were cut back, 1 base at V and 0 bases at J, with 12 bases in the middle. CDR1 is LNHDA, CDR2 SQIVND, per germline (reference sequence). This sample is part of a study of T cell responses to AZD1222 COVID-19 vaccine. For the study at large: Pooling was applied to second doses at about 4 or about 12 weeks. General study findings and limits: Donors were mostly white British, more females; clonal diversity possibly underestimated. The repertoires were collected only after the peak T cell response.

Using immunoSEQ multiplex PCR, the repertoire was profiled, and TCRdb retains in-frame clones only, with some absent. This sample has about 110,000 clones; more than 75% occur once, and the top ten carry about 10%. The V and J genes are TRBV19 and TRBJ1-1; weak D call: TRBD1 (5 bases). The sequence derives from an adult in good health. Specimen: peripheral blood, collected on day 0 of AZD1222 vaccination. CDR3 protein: CASSIGVEGLNTEAFF. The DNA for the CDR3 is TGTGCCAGTAGTATAGGGGTGGAGGGGCTGAACACTGAAGCTTTCTTT.